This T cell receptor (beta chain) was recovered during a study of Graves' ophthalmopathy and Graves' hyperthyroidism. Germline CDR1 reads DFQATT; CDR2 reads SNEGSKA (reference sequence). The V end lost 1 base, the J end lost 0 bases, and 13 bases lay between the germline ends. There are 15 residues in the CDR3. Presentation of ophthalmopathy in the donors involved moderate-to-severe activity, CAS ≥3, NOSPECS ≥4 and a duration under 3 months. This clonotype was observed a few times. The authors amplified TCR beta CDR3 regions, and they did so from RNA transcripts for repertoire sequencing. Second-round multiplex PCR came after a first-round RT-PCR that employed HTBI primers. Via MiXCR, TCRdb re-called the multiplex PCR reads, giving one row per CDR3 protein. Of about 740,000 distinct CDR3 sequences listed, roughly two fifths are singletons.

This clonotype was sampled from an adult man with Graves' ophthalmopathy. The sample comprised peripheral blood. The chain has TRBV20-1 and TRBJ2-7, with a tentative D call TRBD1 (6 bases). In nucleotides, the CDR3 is TGCAGTGCTAGAGCGCCAACAGGGCTCTCCTACGAGCAGTACTTC. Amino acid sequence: CSARAPTGLSYEQYF.